Listed here are 23 T cell receptor beta chains from one sample, sequenced in a study of blood T cell repertoires in COVID-19. Some clones are missing from TCRdb's copy, which holds only in-frame ones; the method was immunoSEQ multiplex PCR. Of roughly 240,000 clones in the sample, roughly four fifths were seen once. The material sequenced was PBMCs or T cells enriched from blood (not recorded which). The receptors originated from a woman in her thirties or forties who had been exposed to COVID-19.

This clone was counted a single time. The V call is TRBV18, the J call TRBJ1-3; D not certain. CDR1 and CDR2 (germline): KGHSH, LQKENI. There are 18 residues in the CDR3. V dropped 3 bases and J dropped 1 base, with 19 bases sitting between them. The CDR3 loop is CASSPTPFPVSSGNTIYF. The DNA for the CDR3 is TGTGCCAGCTCACCCACCCCCTTCCCGGTATCGTCTGGAAACACCATATATTTT.

This rearrangement joins TRBV11-2 to TRBJ2-1; TRBD2 might be the D (6 bases). The CDR3 length is 16 residues. CDR1 SGHAT and CDR2 FQNNGV come from the germline V gene. Trimming shortened V by 5 bases and J by 6 bases, and 20 bases separated the two germline ends. The CDR3 DNA is TGTGCCAGCAGCACCCCCCGGGACTGGGCCTCCAATGAGCAGTTCTTC. This encodes CASSTPRDWASNEQFF. Complete variable domain (other parts from reference TRBV11-2 and TRBJ2-1): EAGVAQSPRYKIIEKRQSVAFWCNPISGHATLYWYQQILGQGPKLLIQFQNNGVVDDSQLPKDRFSAERLKGVDSTLKIQPAKLEDSAVYLCASSTPRDWASNEQFFGPGTRLTVL.

The rearrangement uses TRBV3-1 (or the pseudogene TRBV3-2) and TRBJ1-3; D uncertain. The CDR3 covers 14 residues. Germline CDR1 is LGHDT and CDR2 is YNNKEL (reference sequence). Trimming removed 1 base at V and 4 bases at J, with 8 bases between. CDR3 amino acids: CASSQVGSGNTIYF. In DNA form, the CDR3 reads TGTGCCAGCAGCCAAGTTGGGAGCGGAAACACCATATATTTT.

The CDR3 spells CAGEGLAVQVGTQYF. The CDR3 DNA follows: TGTGCCGGGGAGGGACTAGCGGTGCAGGTCGGGACACAGTACTTC. The chain joins TRBV30 to TRBJ2-5; 11 bases are a match to TRBD2. The CDR3 spans 15 residues. Germline V gene lookup returns CDR1 GTSNPN and CDR2 SVGIG (reference sequence). V shed 8 bases and J 11 bases; nucleotides not matched to a gene: 19.

CDR3 amino acids: CASSSGQGNTEAFF. DNA of the CDR3: TGTGCCAGCAGCTCGGGACAGGGGAACACTGAAGCTTTCTTT. The rearrangement uses TRBV7-2 and TRBJ1-1; TRBD1 aligns across 9 bases. Germline CDR1 and CDR2: SGHTA and FQGNSA. The CDR3 sequence is 14 residues long. Unmatched junction bases numbered 1, after V lost 4 bases and J lost 1 base.

This chain uses TRBV21-1 with TRBJ1-2. TRBV21-1 is flagged as a pseudogene. The CDR3 runs to 13 residues. CDR3 sequence reads: CASSRRGHYGYTF. For the CDR3, the DNA is TGTGCCAGCAGCAGGCGGGGACACTATGGCTACACCTTC.

V gene TRBV9 combines with J gene TRBJ1-3; D might be TRBD1 (6 bases). Trimming shortened V by 2 bases and J by 1 base, and 10 bases separated the two germline ends. The CDR3 sequence is 15 residues long. The germline V gene has CDR1 SGDLS and CDR2 YYNGEE. The CDR3 DNA sequence: TGTGCCAGCAGCGTCGAAGGGGGTTCTGGAAACACCATATATTTT. It specifies CASSVEGGSGNTIYF.

The rearrangement uses TRBV7-3 and TRBJ2-3; 8 nucleotides match TRBD2. Trimming at V came to 4 bases and at J to 1 base, leaving 4 bases not matched to a gene. Per germline, CDR1 SGHTA and CDR2 FQGTGA. This CDR3 region has 15 residues. This CDR3 is CASSWKAGGTDTQYF. The CDR3 region has the DNA TGTGCCAGCAGCTGGAAAGCGGGGGGCACAGATACGCAGTATTTT.

The CDR3 sequence: CASIAQGLSQPQHF. The CDR3 DNA sequence: TGTGCCAGCATTGCACAGGGGTTGAGTCAGCCCCAGCATTTT. V gene TRBV6-5 combines with J gene TRBJ1-5, with 7 bases aligning to TRBD1. CDR1 and CDR2 (germline): MNHEY, SVGAGI. The CDR3 covers 14 residues. J lost 6 bases, V lost 7 bases, and 9 bases had no gene match.

This clone was counted at least ten times. J is TRBJ1-1 and V is TRBV4-2; weak D call: TRBD1 (5 bases). This CDR3 region has 12 residues. The V gene lost 4 bases and the J gene lost 11 bases, with 14 bases spanning the gap. Germline lookup yields CDR1 LGHNA and CDR2 YNFKEQ. CDR3 amino acids: CASSPGFGVAFF. The CDR3 nucleotides read TGTGCCAGCAGCCCAGGGTTTGGGGTGGCTTTCTTT.

The chain is built from TRBV27 and TRBJ1-1, with D possibly TRBD1 on 6 matching bases. The length of the CDR3 is 15 residues. Germline loops: CDR1 MNHEY, CDR2 SMNVEV (reference sequence). Trimming pared 4 bases from V and 6 bases from J, leaving 18 bases between. This chain's CDR3 is CASSSLGHVDSEAFF. The DNA for the CDR3 is TGTGCCAGCAGTTCCTTGGGACACGTCGACTCTGAAGCTTTCTTT.

The rearrangement uses TRBV5-1 and TRBJ2-3; tentatively, D is TRBD2 (5 bases). Trimming removed 4 bases at V and 0 bases at J, with 12 bases between. Per the germline V gene, CDR1 is SGHRS and CDR2 is YFSETQ. The CDR3 length is 15 residues. The CDR3 nucleotides are TGCGCCAGCAGCCCGGGGATAACTAGCACAGATACGCAGTATTTT. Translation gives CASSPGITSTDTQYF.

J is TRBJ2-5 and V is TRBV29-1; 7 nucleotides match TRBD2. Germline loops: CDR1 SQVTM, CDR2 ANQGSEA. The V segment lost 6 bases and the J segment 2 bases; nucleotides outside the gene matches: 15. The CDR3 loop spans 16 amino acids. The DNA for the CDR3 is TGCAGCGTGCCCGCCAAAGGGCAGGGAGGGCAAGAGACCCAGTACTTC. It is translated as CSVPAKGQGGQETQYF.

This clone was observed a single time. As DNA, the CDR3 is TGTGCCATAAGGGACAGAGATACCGTGAACACTGAAGCTTTCTTT. Its protein is CAIRDRDTVNTEAFF. V gene TRBV10-3 combines with J gene TRBJ1-1; the match to TRBD1 covers 7 bases. The V gene's germline CDR1 is ENHRY and CDR2 SYGVKD. This CDR3 has 15 amino acids. The V gene end was trimmed by 9 bases and the J gene end by 0 bases; junction bases not matched to a gene: 10.

The rearrangement links TRBV3-1 (or the pseudogene TRBV3-2) to TRBJ2-7; D is ambiguous. This CDR3 contains 10 residues. V lost 11 bases to trimming and J lost 3 bases, with 8 bases between them. Germline CDR1 LGHDT, CDR2 YNNKEL (reference sequence). CDR3 in DNA: TGTGCCCGTAGATTCTACGAGCAGTACTTC. Translating it yields CARRFYEQYF.

This clone was observed a single time. The rearrangement uses TRBV5-1 and TRBJ1-2; a possible D gene is TRBD1 (5 bases). The CDR3 is 12 residues long. With 5 bases removed from V and 13 bases from J, the gap between germline ends came to 18 bases. Germline V gene sequence: CDR1 SGHRS, CDR2 YFSETQ. For the CDR3, the DNA is TGCGCCAGCAGTCCGAGGCAGGGATATGGCACCTTC. Protein product: CASSPRQGYGTF.

The V and J genes are TRBV4-1 and TRBJ1-1; tentative D call: TRBD1 (5 bases). Germline V lookup: CDR1 MGHRA, CDR2 YSYEKL. With 0 bases removed from V and 4 bases from J, the gap between germline ends came to 15 bases. There are 16 residues in the CDR3. CDR3 loop: CASSQDPSGLVTEAFF. In DNA form, the CDR3 reads TGCGCCAGCAGCCAAGACCCCTCAGGGTTGGTCACTGAAGCTTTCTTT.

The chain links TRBV7-9 to TRBJ1-5; possibly TRBD1 for D (6 bases). CDR1 and CDR2 from the germline V gene are SEHNR and FQNEAQ (reference sequence). Trimming left V 4 bases short and J 5 bases short, with 12 bases between. This CDR3 contains 14 residues. The CDR3 spells CASSSTWGHQPQHF. DNA of the CDR3: TGTGCCAGCAGCTCCACCTGGGGGCATCAGCCCCAGCATTTT. Drawing the rest from reference TRBV7-9 and TRBJ1-5, the complete variable domain is DTGVSQNPRHKITKRGQNVTFRCDPISEHNRLYWYRQTLGQGPEFLTYFQNEAQLEKSRLLSDRFSAERPKGSFSTLEIQRTEQGDSAMYLCASSSTWGHQPQHFGDGTRLSIL.

This chain links TRBV11-3 with TRBJ2-3; 10 positions agree with TRBD2. The CDR3 runs to 14 residues. Trimming cost V 5 bases and J 1 base; bases outside gene matches: 0. Germline-derived CDR1 and CDR2 are SGHNT and YENEEA. CDR3 amino acids: CASSTSGGTDTQYF. The CDR3 DNA is TGTGCCAGCAGCACTAGCGGGGGCACAGATACGCAGTATTTT.

This clone came up once. The chain couples TRBV2 to TRBJ1-1; possible D gene TRBD1, 5 bases. Germline V gives CDR1 SNHLY, CDR2 FYNNEI. The CDR3 has 12 amino acids. V dropped 3 bases and J dropped 9 bases, with 11 bases sitting between them. This chain's CDR3 is CASSEGGGKAFF. CDR3 bases: TGTGCCAGCAGTGAGGGGGGAGGTAAAGCTTTCTTT.

This chain uses TRBV11-1 with TRBJ2-2; 7 bases agree with TRBD1. The CDR3 contains 16 residues. The germline CDR1 and CDR2 sequences are SGHAT and FQDESV (reference sequence). V was clipped by 5 bases and J by 3 bases; unmatched bases: 9. CDR3 sequence (DNA): TGTGCCAGCAGCGCCCGAGGGGGCGCGGACACCGGGGAGCTGTTTTTT. Amino acid sequence: CASSARGGADTGELFF.

About this clone: Other nucleotide sequences in the sample specify the same CDR3. The chain has TRBV19 and TRBJ1-1; 7 bases line up with TRBD1. This CDR3 is built from 12 residues. The V gene end was trimmed by 3 bases and the J gene end by 8 bases; junction bases not matched to a gene: 3. CDR1 LNHDA and CDR2 SQIVND come from the germline V gene (reference sequence). CDR3 nucleotide sequence: TGTGCCAGTAGTATCGGGACAGTAGAAGCTTTCTTT. Translation gives CASSIGTVEAFF.

V and J are TRBV5-1 and TRBJ2-7; tentative D call: TRBD1 (6 bases). The CDR3 loop spans 15 amino acids. Trimming cost V 0 bases and J 3 bases, with 13 bases left between them. From germline, CDR1 is SGHRS and CDR2 YFSETQ. CDR3 coding DNA: TGCGCCAGCAGCTTGGTGACAGGTAGGGACTACGAGCAGTACTTC. Amino acid sequence: CASSLVTGRDYEQYF. The full variable domain, completed using reference TRBV5-1 and TRBJ2-7, is KAGVTQTPRYLIKTRGQQVTLSCSPISGHRSVSWYQQTPGQGLQFLFEYFSETQRNKGNFPGRFSGRQFSNSRSEMNVSTLELGDSALYLCASSLVTGRDYEQYFGPGTRLTVT.